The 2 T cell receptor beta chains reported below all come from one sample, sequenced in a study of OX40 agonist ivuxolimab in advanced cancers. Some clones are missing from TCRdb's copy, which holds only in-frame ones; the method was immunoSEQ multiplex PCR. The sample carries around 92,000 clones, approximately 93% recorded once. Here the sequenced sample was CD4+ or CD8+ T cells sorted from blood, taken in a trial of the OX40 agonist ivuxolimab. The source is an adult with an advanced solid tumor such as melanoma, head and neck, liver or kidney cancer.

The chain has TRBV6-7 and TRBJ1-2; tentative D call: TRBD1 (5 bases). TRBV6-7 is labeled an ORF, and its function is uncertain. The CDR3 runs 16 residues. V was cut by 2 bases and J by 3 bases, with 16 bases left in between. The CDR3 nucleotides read TGTGCCAGCAGTTACATTTACTCCGGGACGGACTATGGCTACACCTTC. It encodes CASSYIYSGTDYGYTF.

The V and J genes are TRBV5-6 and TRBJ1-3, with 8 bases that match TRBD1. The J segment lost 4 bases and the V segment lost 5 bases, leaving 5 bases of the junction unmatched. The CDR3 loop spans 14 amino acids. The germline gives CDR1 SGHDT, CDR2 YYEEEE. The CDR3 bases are TGTGCCAGCAGTTACCGACAGGGGGGAAACACCATATATTTT. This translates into CASSYRQGGNTIYF.